One sample yielded the 30 T cell receptor beta chains listed below, sequenced in a study of early T cells in non-severe SARS-CoV-2 infection. Each CDR3 protein gets one entry after TCRdb re-called the 5' RACE reads with MiXCR. This table holds 30,000 to 40,000 distinct CDR3 sequences, 4% to 5% found once. Sequenced input: whole blood. The receptors come from an adult who was a healthcare worker with PCR-confirmed SARS-CoV-2 infection or an uninfected control (not recorded which).

There are many counts of this clonotype. The J gene is TRBJ1-5, the V gene TRBV6-6, with D tentatively TRBD1 (5 bases). V was shortened by 0 bases and J by 1 base, with 13 bases between the two germline ends. The germline gives CDR1 MNHNY, CDR2 SVGAGI (reference sequence). The CDR3 loop spans 17 amino acids. The CDR3 protein is CASSYSWQGLSNQPQHF. The CDR3 nucleotides are TGTGCCAGCAGTTACTCGTGGCAGGGTTTGAGCAATCAGCCCCAGCATTTT.

The J gene is TRBJ1-1, the V gene TRBV6-1; D is unclear. Germline V gene sequence: CDR1 MNHNS, CDR2 SASEGT. The CDR3 is 15 residues long. The ends were cut back, 5 bases at V and 1 base at J, with 14 bases in the middle. CDR3 region: CASSPRAPPNTEAFF. CDR3 in DNA: TGTGCCAGCAGTCCACGGGCGCCCCCGAACACTGAAGCTTTCTTT.

This clonotype was observed at least ten times. The chain carries TRBV20-1 and TRBJ2-5; D is ambiguous. This CDR3 region has 12 residues. Trimming shortened V by 6 bases and J by 0 bases, and 8 bases separated the two germline ends. Germline-derived CDR1 and CDR2 are DFQATT and SNEGSKA (reference sequence). The CDR3 sequence is CSAPPYQETQYF. Written as DNA, the CDR3 is TGCAGTGCCCCCCCTTACCAAGAGACCCAGTACTTC.

This clonotype was counted at least ten times. V and J are TRBV4-2 and TRBJ2-1; D perhaps matches TRBD2 (6 bases). Germline V gene lookup returns CDR1 LGHNA and CDR2 YNFKEQ. V lost 0 bases and J lost 4, with 13 bases in between. This CDR3 is 16 amino acids long. This CDR3 reads CASSQESRGRYNEQFF. The DNA for the CDR3 is TGTGCCAGCAGCCAAGAGTCGCGGGGACGTTACAATGAGCAGTTCTTC.

This clonotype was picked up many times. This chain links TRBV12-3 or TRBV12-4 with TRBJ2-2; 8 bases fit TRBD2. V was clipped by 8 bases and J by 1 base; unmatched bases: 3. The CDR3 has 14 residues. The CDR3 region is CASARGGNTGELFF. The CDR3 DNA follows: TGTGCCAGCGCCCGGGGGGGGAACACCGGGGAGCTGTTTTTT.

This clonotype was detected many times. The rearrangement links TRBV5-1 to TRBJ2-1, with 7 bases aligning to TRBD2. The V and J ends lost 0 bases and 8 bases, in that order; junction bases with no gene match: 8. The germline V gene has CDR1 SGHRS and CDR2 YFSETQ. There are 15 residues in the CDR3. The CDR3 loop reads CASSLAGGSEDEQFF. In nucleotides, the CDR3 is TGCGCCAGCAGCTTGGCGGGCGGGAGTGAGGATGAGCAGTTCTTC.

This clonotype was counted at least ten times. V and J are TRBV7-6 and TRBJ2-5, with D perhaps matching TRBD1 or TRBD2 (5 bases each). V lost 3 bases to trimming and J lost 5 bases, with 13 bases between them. The length of the CDR3 is 14 residues. Germline loops: CDR1 SGHVS, CDR2 FNYEAQ. This CDR3 reads CASSFQQGGETQYF. As DNA, the CDR3 is TGTGCCAGCAGCTTCCAGCAGGGCGGGGAGACCCAGTACTTC.

The chain carries TRBV29-1 and TRBJ2-3; unclear D gene. This CDR3 is 12 amino acids long. Germline assignment: CDR1 SQVTM and CDR2 ANQGSEA. V lost 6 bases to trimming and J lost 7 bases, with 14 bases between them. CDR3 sequence reads: CSVHFDRNTQYF. CDR3 bases: TGCAGCGTGCATTTTGATAGGAATACGCAGTATTTT.

This clonotype was recorded many times. The V call is TRBV6-6, the J call TRBJ2-2; 10 bases agree with TRBD1. Germline trimming cut 5 bases from V and 7 bases from J; bases unmatched to any gene: 10. The CDR3 is made up of 16 amino acids. Germline V gene sequence: CDR1 MNHNY, CDR2 SVGAGI (reference sequence). CDR3 bases: TGTGCCAGCAGTCTTAAAAGGACAGGGGGGAGCGGGGAGCTGTTTTTT. Protein product: CASSLKRTGGSGELFF.

Ten or more counts support this clonotype. The gene calls are TRBV5-4 and TRBJ2-1; TRBD2 matches 8 bases. With 5 bases clipped from V and 7 bases from J, the junction kept 5 bases outside the gene matches. The CDR3 is 13 residues long. Germline CDR1 SGHNT, CDR2 YYREEE (reference sequence). In DNA form, the CDR3 reads TGTGCCAGCAGTTTCGGGGGGGCGAATGAGCAGTTCTTC. This codes for CASSFGGANEQFF.

This clonotype is medium-sized in the sample. V usage is TRBV6-4 and J usage is TRBJ2-1; 8 bases agree with TRBD2. Germline-derived CDR1 and CDR2 are MRHNA and SNTAGT. This CDR3 region has 14 residues. The J segment lost 2 bases and the V segment lost 4 bases, leaving 1 base of the junction unmatched. CDR3 DNA: TGTGCCAGCAGTGCGGGAGGGCCCTACAATGAGCAGTTCTTC. Amino acids: CASSAGGPYNEQFF.

This clonotype was seen many times. The chain is built from TRBV4-3 and TRBJ2-1; TRBD2 is a possible D gene (6 bases). The CDR3 sequence is 14 residues long. Germline CDR1 reads LGHNA; CDR2 reads YSLEER. Trimming removed 0 bases at V and 9 bases at J, with 12 bases between. In nucleotides, the CDR3 is TGCGCCAGCAGCCAAGATAGACTAGTTGGTGAGCAGTTCTTC. Translated: CASSQDRLVGEQFF.

The chain couples TRBV10-3 to TRBJ2-5; no clear D gene. V was pared by 7 bases and J by 5 bases, with 17 bases between. The CDR3 covers 14 residues. The germline CDR1 and CDR2 sequences are ENHRY and SYGVKD. CDR3: CAINGRTTLETQYF. In nucleotides, the CDR3 is TGTGCCATCAATGGCAGAACTACCCTGGAGACCCAGTACTTC.

This clonotype was counted ten times or more. CDR3 nucleotides: TGTGCCAGCAGTCGTACTGTGGGGTTGAACACCGGGGAGCTGTTTTTT. This translates into CASSRTVGLNTGELFF. The chain has TRBV7-9 and TRBJ2-2; unclear D gene. Germline CDR1 is SEHNR and CDR2 is FQNEAQ (reference sequence). The V end lost 6 bases, the J end lost 1 base, and 15 bases lay between the germline ends. The CDR3 has 16 residues.

In its sample, this clonotype was seen many times. The chain combines TRBV24-1 with TRBJ1-1; TRBD1 aligns across 9 bases. Germline V gene sequence: CDR1 KGHDR, CDR2 SFDVKD. The ends lost 7 bases at V and 2 bases at J; junction bases unmatched: 4. This CDR3 has 14 amino acids. The CDR3 loop reads CATSRTGGNTEAFF. As DNA, the CDR3 is TGTGCCACCAGCCGAACAGGGGGCAACACTGAAGCTTTCTTT.

The chain is built from TRBV7-3 and TRBJ1-3; D is ambiguous. Germline loops: CDR1 SGHTA, CDR2 FQGTGA. The CDR3 loop spans 12 amino acids. Trimming took 5 bases from V and 3 from J, leaving 5 bases between them. The CDR3 is CASSPGGNTIYF. For the CDR3, the DNA is TGTGCCAGCAGCCCAGGTGGAAACACCATATATTTT.

This chain links TRBV19 with TRBJ2-2; a possible D gene is TRBD1 (5 bases). Deletions cut 9 bases from V and 0 bases from J, with 14 bases between. Per germline, CDR1 LNHDA and CDR2 SQIVND (reference sequence). The CDR3 contains 15 residues. CDR3 bases: TGTGCCAGCAGCGACGCCAGGGCGAACACCGGGGAGCTGTTTTTT. This gives the protein CASSDARANTGELFF. Full variable domain (outside the CDR3, taken from reference TRBV19 and TRBJ2-2): DGGITQSPKYLFRKEGQNVTLSCEQNLNHDAMYWYRQDPGQGLRLIYYSQIVNDFQKGDIAEGYSVSREKKESFPLTVTSAQKNPTAFYLCASSDARANTGELFFGEGSRLTVL.

This clonotype came up many times. V gene TRBV4-1 combines with J gene TRBJ2-1; TRBD1 matches 9 bases. The germline CDR1 and CDR2 sequences are MGHRA and YSYEKL. The CDR3 has 17 amino acids. Trimming took 0 bases from V and 1 from J; bases not matched to a gene: 4. CDR3 nucleotide sequence: TGCGCCAGCAGCCAAGATCGAGGACAGGGGTCCTACAATGAGCAGTTCTTC. The encoded protein is CASSQDRGQGSYNEQFF.

The V and J genes are TRBV5-1 and TRBJ2-1; 7 nucleotides line up with TRBD1. Germline trimming cut 4 bases from V and 3 bases from J; bases unmatched to any gene: 7. Germline V gene sequence: CDR1 SGHRS, CDR2 YFSETQ. The CDR3 loop spans 15 amino acids. The CDR3 DNA sequence: TGCGCCAGCAGCCCTGGGACAGAAAGCTACAATGAGCAGTTCTTC. Protein: CASSPGTESYNEQFF. Full variable domain (rest looked up from reference TRBV5-1 and TRBJ2-1): KAGVTQTPRYLIKTRGQQVTLSCSPISGHRSVSWYQQTPGQGLQFLFEYFSETQRNKGNFPGRFSGRQFSNSRSEMNVSTLELGDSALYLCASSPGTESYNEQFFGPGTRLTVL.

In its sample, this clonotype was seen a few times. J is TRBJ2-3 and V is TRBV29-1; D unclear. Germline V lookup: CDR1 SQVTM, CDR2 ANQGSEA. Trimming left V 6 bases short and J 1 base short, with 11 bases between. The CDR3 has 13 amino acids. In nucleotides, the CDR3 is TGCAGCGTCGCCGATGGGGGCACAGATACGCAGTATTTT. Translating it yields CSVADGGTDTQYF.

The table lists this clonotype with many counts. This chain uses TRBV11-3 with TRBJ1-1; a possible D gene is TRBD1 (6 bases). The CDR3 spans 15 residues. Between the trimmed V and J ends, which lost 1 base and 4 bases, there was a span of 13 bases. Germline loops: CDR1 SGHNT, CDR2 YENEEA. The CDR3 is CASSLVGGASTEAFF. CDR3 DNA: TGTGCCAGCAGCTTAGTGGGGGGCGCGAGCACTGAAGCTTTCTTT.

The chain couples TRBV29-1 to TRBJ2-5; 10 nucleotides match TRBD1. In germline, CDR1 is SQVTM, CDR2 ANQGSEA. The CDR3 is 15 amino acids. The V and J ends lost 1 base and 4 bases, in that order; junction bases with no gene match: 6. The CDR3 loop is CSVEALTGGRETQYF. CDR3 DNA: TGCAGCGTTGAAGCTTTGACAGGGGGCAGAGAGACCCAGTACTTC.

In its sample, this clonotype is medium-sized (0.01 to 0.1%). The chain employs TRBV7-6 and TRBJ2-2; D is perhaps TRBD2 (6 bases). The CDR3 contains 17 residues. The germline gives CDR1 SGHVS, CDR2 FNYEAQ. V gave up 2 bases and J gave up 1 base, with 14 bases separating them. Here the CDR3 reads CASSLLAGGGNTGELFF. The CDR3 nucleotides are TGTGCCAGCAGCTTATTGGCCGGGGGAGGGAACACCGGGGAGCTGTTTTTT.

This clonotype came up many times. V is TRBV5-6 and J is TRBJ2-7; D unclear. This CDR3 has 14 amino acids. V dropped 0 bases and J dropped 5 bases, with 12 bases sitting between them. Germline CDR1 and CDR2: SGHDT and YYEEEE. The CDR3 region is CASSLALITHEQYF. The CDR3 coding sequence is TGTGCCAGCAGCTTGGCCCTTATAACCCACGAGCAGTACTTC.

This clonotype showed up many times. This chain connects TRBV7-2 to TRBJ2-2; 7 positions agree with TRBD2. This CDR3 region has 15 residues. Germline V gives CDR1 SGHTA, CDR2 FQGNSA. V was pared by 7 bases and J by 3 bases, with 8 bases of the junction left unmatched. The CDR3 region is CASKPWEGDTGELFF. In DNA, the CDR3 is TGTGCCAGCAAGCCCTGGGAGGGCGACACCGGGGAGCTGTTTTTT.

The chain employs TRBV3-1 and TRBJ2-7; 10 bases are shared with TRBD2. The CDR3 totals 16 residues. The trim removed 0 bases at V and 5 bases at J, leaving 7 bases unmatched. CDR1 and CDR2 (germline): LGHDT, YNNKEL (reference sequence). As DNA, the CDR3 is TGTGCCAGCAGCCAAGATAGGAGCGGGAGGGCCGACGAGCAGTACTTC. Amino acids: CASSQDRSGRADEQYF.

Within the sample, this clonotype is medium-sized (0.01 to 0.1%). This chain connects TRBV30 to TRBJ2-1; D is unclear. CDR1 is GTSNPN, CDR2 SVGIG, per germline (reference sequence). CDR3 length: 12 residues. V was clipped by 1 base and J by 4 bases, with 5 bases between them. The CDR3 spells CAWSEYYNEQFF. The CDR3 region has the DNA TGTGCCTGGAGTGAGTATTACAATGAGCAGTTCTTC. The full variable domain, rest sourced from reference TRBV30 and TRBJ2-1, is SQTIHQWPATLVQPVGSPLSLECTVEGTSNPNLYWYRQAAGRGLQLLFYSVGIGQISSEVPQNLSASRPQDRQFILSSKKLLLSDSGFYLCAWSEYYNEQFFGPGTRLTVL.

This clonotype appeared many times. The chain couples TRBV29-1 to TRBJ2-1; D may be TRBD1 or TRBD2 (5 bases each). Germline loops: CDR1 SQVTM, CDR2 ANQGSEA. This CDR3 region has 15 residues. With 7 bases removed from V and 0 bases from J, the gap between germline ends came to 16 bases. Here the CDR3 reads CSAGGRTSSYNEQFF. DNA for the CDR3: TGCAGCGCAGGAGGCCGGACAAGCTCCTACAATGAGCAGTTCTTC.

This clonotype has more than one count but fewer than ten. This chain links TRBV6-2 or TRBV6-3 with TRBJ2-1; perhaps D is TRBD1 or TRBD2 (7 bases each). The V end was cut by 8 bases, the J end by 0 bases, with 20 bases between. Per germline, CDR1 MNHEY and CDR2 SVGEGT. The CDR3 is 17 amino acids. CDR3 region: CASLGRGGLSSYNEQFF. The CDR3 DNA sequence: TGTGCCAGCTTAGGCAGGGGGGGTTTGAGCTCCTACAATGAGCAGTTCTTC.

This clonotype has a count of ten or more. The genes are TRBV6-6 and TRBJ1-2; D unresolved. The CDR3 covers 15 residues. Trimming pared 6 bases from V and 4 bases from J, leaving 18 bases between. Germline V gives CDR1 MNHNY, CDR2 SVGAGI (reference sequence). CDR3 in amino acids: CASSQVQAGSYGYTF. For the CDR3, the DNA is TGTGCCAGCAGCCAGGTCCAGGCCGGGAGCTATGGCTACACCTTC.